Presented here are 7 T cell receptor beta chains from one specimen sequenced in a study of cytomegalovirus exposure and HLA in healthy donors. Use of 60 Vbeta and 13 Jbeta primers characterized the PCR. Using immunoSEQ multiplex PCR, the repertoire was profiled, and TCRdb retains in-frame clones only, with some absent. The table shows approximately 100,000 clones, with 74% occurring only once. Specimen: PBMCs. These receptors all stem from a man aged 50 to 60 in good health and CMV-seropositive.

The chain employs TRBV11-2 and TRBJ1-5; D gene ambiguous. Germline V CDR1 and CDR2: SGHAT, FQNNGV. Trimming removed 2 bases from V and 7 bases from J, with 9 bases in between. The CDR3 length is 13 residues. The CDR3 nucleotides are TGTGCCAGCAGCTTACCCGGAGGACAGCCCCAGCATTTT. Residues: CASSLPGGQPQHF.

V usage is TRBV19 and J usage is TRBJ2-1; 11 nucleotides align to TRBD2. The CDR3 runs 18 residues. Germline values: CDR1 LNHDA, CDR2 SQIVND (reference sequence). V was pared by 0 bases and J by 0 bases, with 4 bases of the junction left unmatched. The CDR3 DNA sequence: TGTGCCAGTAGTATAGACCCTAGCGGGGGGTTCTCCTACAATGAGCAGTTCTTC. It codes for CASSIDPSGGFSYNEQFF.

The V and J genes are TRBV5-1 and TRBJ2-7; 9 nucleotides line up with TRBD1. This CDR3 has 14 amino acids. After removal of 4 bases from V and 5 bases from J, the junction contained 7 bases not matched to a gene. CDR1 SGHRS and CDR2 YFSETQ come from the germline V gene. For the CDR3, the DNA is TGCGCCAGCAGCCTGGACAGGGGAATAAACGAGCAGTACTTC. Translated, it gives CASSLDRGINEQYF.

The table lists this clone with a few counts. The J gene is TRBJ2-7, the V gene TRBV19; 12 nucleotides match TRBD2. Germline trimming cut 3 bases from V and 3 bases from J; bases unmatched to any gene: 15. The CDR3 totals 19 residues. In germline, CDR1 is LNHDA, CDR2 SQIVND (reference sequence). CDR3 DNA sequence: TGTGCCAGTAGTATGGGAACTAGCGGGAGGTACAGGAGCGTCTACGAGCAGTACTTC. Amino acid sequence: CASSMGTSGRYRSVYEQYF.

In nucleotides, the CDR3 is TGTGCCAGCAGCCCGGCCGGGACTAGCGGGGGGGCCTTAACCGGGGAGCTGTTTTTT. This encodes CASSPAGTSGGALTGELFF. The rearrangement uses TRBV5-4 and TRBJ2-2; 16 positions match TRBD2. Germline CDR1 is SGHNT and CDR2 is YYREEE (reference sequence). Unmatched junction bases numbered 11, after V lost 4 bases and J lost 5 bases. This CDR3 has 19 amino acids.

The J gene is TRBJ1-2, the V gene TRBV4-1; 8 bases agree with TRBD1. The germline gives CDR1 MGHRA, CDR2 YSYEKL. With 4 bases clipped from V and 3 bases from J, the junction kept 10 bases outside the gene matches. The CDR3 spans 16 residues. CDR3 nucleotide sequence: TGCGCCAGCAGCCCCATGGTGGGACAGGCAGACTATGGCTACACCTTC. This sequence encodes CASSPMVGQADYGYTF.

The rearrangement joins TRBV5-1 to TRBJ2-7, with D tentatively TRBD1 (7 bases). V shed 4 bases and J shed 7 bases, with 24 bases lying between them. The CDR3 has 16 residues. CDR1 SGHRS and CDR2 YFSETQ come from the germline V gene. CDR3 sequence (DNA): TGCGCCAGCAGCGCAGGGGCGGGACAGATTCGCGAGGAGCAGTACTTC. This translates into CASSAGAGQIREEQYF.